Listed below are T cell receptor beta chains from one sample, sequenced in a study of cytomegalovirus exposure and HLA in healthy donors. Sequenced by immunoSEQ multiplex PCR; TCRdb stores in-frame clones only, minus some. The sample shows over 200,000 clones, around 91% of them seen only once. Source material: PBMCs. Receptor source: a woman aged 30 to 39 in good health and CMV-seronegative. Both conserved end residues are part of each CDR3. D genes are given only for firm matches. Only part of the rows carry a size: once, few, many, or a class if the clone is expanded.

clone_size	v_call	j_call	d_call	cdr3_nt	cdr3_aa
medium-sized	TRBV7-8	TRBJ2-7	TRBD2	TGTGCCAGCAGCATGCTAGCGGGAGGCGGCGAGCAGTACTTC	CASSMLAGGGEQYF
once	TRBV5-5	TRBJ2-3	-	TGTGCCAGCAGCTTGGTAGCAGGGGATCTCGCAGATACGCAGTATTTT	CASSLVAGDLADTQYF
-	TRBV27	TRBJ2-3	TRBD2	TGTGCCAGCAGCTCCCCCGGGGGGAAAACAGATACGCAGTATTTT	CASSSPGGKTDTQYF
-	TRBV10-3	TRBJ2-7	TRBD2	TGTGCCACCGGACTAGCGGACAGCTCCTACGAGCAGTACTTC	CATGLADSSYEQYF
-	TRBV19	TRBJ2-7	-	TGTGCCAGTAGTCGGGGGGCGACCTACGAGCAGTACTTC	CASSRGATYEQYF
-	TRBV18	TRBJ1-2	-	TGTGCCAGCTCCCCCGCAAGTCGGAGATATGGCTACACCTTC	CASSPASRRYGYTF
few	TRBV4-3	TRBJ2-2	-	TGCGCCAGCAGGGAGTTACGGAACACCGGGGAGCTGTTTTTT	CASRELRNTGELFF
few	TRBV10-1	TRBJ1-5	TRBD1	TGCGCCAGCAGGAGGGGTTCTACAGGGGGGAGCAATCAGCCCCAGCATTTT	CASRRGSTGGSNQPQHF
-	TRBV11-3	TRBJ2-1	TRBD1	TGTGCCAGCAGCCACGACAGGGGGGCTTACAATGAGCAGTTCTTC	CASSHDRGAYNEQFF
few	TRBV7-6	TRBJ1-2	-	TGTGCCAGCAGCTTAGACTCCGGGGGTGAGGGCTACACCTTC	CASSLDSGGEGYTF
-	TRBV5-4	TRBJ2-5	TRBD2	TGTGCCAGCAGCCACGAACTAGCGGCCCAAGAGACCCAGTACTTC	CASSHELAAQETQYF
-	TRBV27	TRBJ2-7	-	TGTGCCACCTCGTTGAGCAGCTCCTACGAGCAGTACTTC	CATSLSSSYEQYF
-	TRBV11-2	TRBJ2-1	-	TGTGCCAGCAGCTTAGACTCTAGCTACCATGAGCAGTTCTTC	CASSLDSSYHEQFF
-	TRBV21-1	TRBJ2-4	-	TGTGCCAGCAGCATCCCAGGTATGAAAAACATTCAGTACTTC	CASSIPGMKNIQYF
-	TRBV20-1	TRBJ2-1	-	TGCAGTGTCAGATCGGTACTAGGAACGTTCTTC	CSVRSVLGTFF
-	TRBV7-2	TRBJ2-7	TRBD1	TGTGCCAGCAGCTTTGGACAGGGGGGCTACGAGCAGTACTTC	CASSFGQGGYEQYF
-	TRBV2	TRBJ2-7	-	TGTGCCAGCAGTGAAAATCCCCTCCCCCACAGGTATACCTACGAGCAGTACTTC	CASSENPLPHRYTYEQYF
-	TRBV6-5	TRBJ2-1	-	TGTGCCAGCAAGAGGATAGAGAGCTCCTACAATGAGCAGTTCTTC	CASKRIESSYNEQFF
-	TRBV29-1	TRBJ2-7	-	TGCAGCGTTGAAAAAGGACAGCGGAGCTCCTACGAGCAGTACTTC	CSVEKGQRSSYEQYF
-	TRBV11-2	TRBJ2-2	-	TGTGCCAGCAGCTTAGGGGGCTTAGGCGGGGAGCTGTTTTTT	CASSLGGLGGELFF
-	TRBV5-1	TRBJ2-7	-	TGCGCCAGCAGCTTGGTGGAGACCTACGAGCAGTACTTC	CASSLVETYEQYF
-	TRBV4-1	TRBJ1-2	-	TGCGCCAGCAGCCAAGATTGGGGGCAGGGCTATGGCTACACCTTC	CASSQDWGQGYGYTF
-	TRBV5-4	TRBJ2-5	TRBD2	TGTGCCAGCAGCTTGGATAGGCTAGCGGGAGGAGGGACCCAGTACTTC	CASSLDRLAGGGTQYF
-	TRBV7-7	TRBJ2-7	TRBD2	TGTGCCAGCAGCCTGGGACTAGGTCACGAGCAGTACTTC	CASSLGLGHEQYF
-	TRBV2	TRBJ2-7	TRBD2	TGTGCCAGCACCGCCCCCTCGGGAGGGCCCAACGAGCAGTACTTC	CASTAPSGGPNEQYF
-	TRBV2	TRBJ2-7	-	TGTGCCAGCAGTGAACCGCGGGATTCCTCCTACGAGCAGTACTTC	CASSEPRDSSYEQYF
few	TRBV13	TRBJ2-2	-	TGTGCCAGCAGCTTAGGTTGGGGTGGGGAGCTGTTTTTT	CASSLGWGGELFF
-	TRBV2	TRBJ2-7	TRBD2	TGTGCCAGCAGTGAGCGCGGGAGTACCTACGAGCAGTACTTC	CASSERGSTYEQYF
-	TRBV7-9	TRBJ2-5	-	TGTGCCAGCAGCCCAGGACAATACCAAGAGACCCAGTACTTC	CASSPGQYQETQYF
-	TRBV28	TRBJ1-2	-	TGTGCCAGCAGTTTCGAATCCCTGGGATATGGCTACACCTTC	CASSFESLGYGYTF
many	TRBV11-3	TRBJ2-2	TRBD2	TGTGCCAGCAGCTACGCTAGCGGGCCCGGGGAGCTGTTTTTT	CASSYASGPGELFF
-	TRBV27	TRBJ2-1	TRBD2	TGTGCCAGCAGTTTACCCCTTACTAGCGGGAGGGTTAATGAGCAGTTCTTC	CASSLPLTSGRVNEQFF
-	TRBV18	TRBJ1-5	TRBD1	TGTGCCAGCTCACTGACCGGGACAGTAATAAGCAATCAGCCCCAGCATTTT	CASSLTGTVISNQPQHF
-	TRBV29-1	TRBJ2-1	-	TGCAGCGTTGAAGATCTTTCAGCATCTTCCTACAATGAGCAGTTCTTC	CSVEDLSASSYNEQFF
-	TRBV28	TRBJ2-7	TRBD2	TGTGCCAGCAGTCTCTTAAAGCGGGAGATCAACGAGCAGTACTTC	CASSLLKREINEQYF
-	TRBV2	TRBJ1-4	-	TGTGCCAGCACCGGACGGGGTACAGGGCGGTCTTCGTTGTTTTTT	CASTGRGTGRSSLFF
-	TRBV5-1	TRBJ2-7	TRBD1	TGCGCCAGCAGCTTGATCCCCGGGACAGATTACGAGCAGTACTTC	CASSLIPGTDYEQYF
-	TRBV11-2	TRBJ1-5	-	TGTGCCAGCAGCTCCGGGTCAAGAGGACCCCAGCCCCAGCATTTT	CASSSGSRGPQPQHF
-	TRBV19	TRBJ1-4	-	TGTGCCAGTAGTATCCAACGACTTTCAGGGTGGGAAGGTGAAAAACTGTTTTTT	CASSIQRLSGWEGEKLFF
-	TRBV9	TRBJ2-1	TRBD2	TGTGCCAGCAGCGTAGCCGGGACTAGCGTTAATGAGCAGTTCTTC	CASSVAGTSVNEQFF
-	TRBV9	TRBJ2-3	-	TGTGCCAGCAGCGTAGTTGGAGCTGCTAGCACAGATACGCAGTATTTT	CASSVVGAASTDTQYF
-	TRBV11-2	TRBJ2-7	-	TGTGCCAGCAGCAAAATCCCGGGACCCGGCTCCTACGAGCAGTACTTC	CASSKIPGPGSYEQYF
-	TRBV28	TRBJ1-5	TRBD1	TGTGCCGCAGGGGGGATCAGGGGCAATCAGCCCCAGCATTTT	CAAGGIRGNQPQHF
-	TRBV27	TRBJ2-1	TRBD2	TGTGCCAGCAGTTTACGGGCGGGAGTTCCCTACAATGAGCAGTTCTTC	CASSLRAGVPYNEQFF
-	TRBV7-9	TRBJ2-3	-	TGTGCCAGCAGCTTAGGTTTCACGTCCGGGGGATCGCGCACAGATACGCAGTATTTT	CASSLGFTSGGSRTDTQYF